The sequence of this TCR beta chain was determined in a study of Graves' ophthalmopathy and Graves' hyperthyroidism. Study results and limitations: Ophthalmopathy versus stable hyperthyroidism: 13-signature model gave 87.88% sensitivity, less than 83% specificity. At 70.59% sensitivity and 72.22% specificity, the model predicted progression of the ophthalmopathy.

Points on this clonotype: What it binds is not known. The junction departs from the called germline gene at one end, perhaps through a read error.

The study amplified TCR beta CDR3 regions using RNA transcripts. An opening RT-PCR round employed HTBI primers and preceded a second-round multiplex PCR. TCRdb processed the multiplex PCR reads anew with MiXCR; each CDR3 protein has one entry. The table has almost 750,000 distinct CDR3 sequences, 35% to 50% seen once. Every ophthalmopathy donor presented moderate-to-severe activity, CAS ≥3, NOSPECS ≥4 and duration under 3 months. Researchers turned away patients with other autoimmune diseases, uncontrolled infections, pregnancy or lactation. In germline, CDR1 is SGHVS, CDR2 FNYEAQ. The CDR3 consists of 16 residues.

The V call is TRBV7-6, the J call TRBJ2-7; possibly TRBD2 for D (6 bases). Sequenced input: peripheral blood. The clonotype was recovered from an adult man with Graves' ophthalmopathy. CDR3 nucleotide sequence: TGCGCCAGCAGCCAAGATCGCGTTTCAGGAGGGAACGAGCAGTACTTC. Translating it yields CASSQDRVSGGNEQYF.